Given below is one T cell receptor beta chain in context. These data belong to a study of sequential checkpoint blockade in melanoma. Study-level background: First-line arms were nivolumab then ipilimumab, or the reverse, randomized 1:1. Maintenance nivolumab came after either treatment sequence.

Germline lookup yields CDR1 MDHEN and CDR2 SYDVKM. CDR3 length: 15 amino acids. J gave up 0 bases and V 2 bases, and 3 bases lay outside the gene matches. The treatment is: randomized to nivolumab then ipilimumab (arm A) or the reverse (arm B). Sorted cells were live CD3+CD8+, lacking CD19 and CD56, from PBMCs. TCRdb keeps only in-frame clones here, not all; method: immunoSEQ multiplex PCR. The repertoire holds 31,000 or so clones, 65% to 90% seen once, with over 20% in the top ten. This receptor was identified in a human donor with melanoma. The chain combines TRBV28 with TRBJ2-5, with 7 bases that match TRBD2. Source: CD8+ T cells sorted from blood (inferred from file names), taken from a patient given nivolumab and ipilimumab in sequence. Here the CDR3 DNA reads TGTGCCAGCAGTTTAGGGGGGGGGTACCAAGAGACCCAGTACTTC. It codes for CASSLGGGYQETQYF. Full variable domain (missing parts from reference TRBV28 and TRBJ2-5): DVKVTQSSRYLVKRTGEKVFLECVQDMDHENMFWYRQDPGLGLRLIYFSYDVKMKEKGDIPEGYSVSREKKERFSLILESASTNQTSMYLCASSLGGGYQETQYFGPGTRLLVL.